This T cell receptor beta chain was sequenced for a study of blood T cell repertoires in COVID-19. Study background: Specimens from acute and convalescent COVID-19 originated in the United States, Italy and Spain. Sample material is recorded as cDNA or gDNA derived from T cells, B-cell-depleted T cells, or PBMCs.

Original processing notes: Amplification with reference gene primers provided the estimates of nucleated cell counts. Clones were sequenced by immunoSEQ multiplex PCR, and TCRdb holds only the in-frame ones, with some missing. V, J and clone size reflect that table, while D and trimming were determined from the DNA. The data hold approximately 100,000 clones, with about 89% observed a single time. Germline CDR1 reads LNHNV; CDR2 reads YYDKDF (reference sequence). The CDR3 runs 15 residues. V was pared by 0 bases and J by 1 base, with 9 bases between. The V and J genes are TRBV15 and TRBJ1-1; tentative D call: TRBD1 (5 bases). This TCR was sampled from a human donor with acute or convalescent COVID-19. The donor label of this sample is uncertain. The source material was peripheral blood. The CDR3 bases are TGTGCCACCAGCAGAGATAGGCAGGGGAACACTGAAGCTTTCTTT. This gives the protein CATSRDRQGNTEAFF.